The present TCR beta chain was sequenced within a study of a mutant IDH1 vaccine in newly diagnosed glioma. Study-level background: Beforehand, treatment had been radiotherapy, temozolomide, or both; the majority received both.

Whole-study results and caveats: Immune responses arising from the vaccine appeared in 90% to 95% of patients. Apparently, pseudoprogression bore no relation to changes among the top peripheral T cell clonotypes.

A word on this clone: Antigen: not known.

This CDR3 is 15 amino acids long. The germline V gene encodes CDR1 SGHTS and CDR2 YDEGEE. Trimming took 4 bases from V and 4 from J; bases not matched to a gene: 9. Time point of the sample: baseline, week 1 (first vaccination visit). Treatment reported: pre-vaccination baseline after standard-of-care therapy. Repertoires were generated with immunoSEQ multiplex PCR, while TCRdb's copy carries only in-frame clones and drops some. The table lists about 38,000 clones, 80% to 95% of them singletons. The sequenced sample was PBMCs, obtained from a glioma patient treated with radiotherapy, temozolomide or both. The TCR comes from a man aged 18 to 30 with glioma. This sequence joins TRBV5-8 and TRBJ2-7; the match to TRBD1 covers 9 bases. Written as DNA, the CDR3 is TGTGCCAGCAGCCGGACAGGGGTCCTCGCGTACGAGCAGTACTTC. It codes for CASSRTGVLAYEQYF.